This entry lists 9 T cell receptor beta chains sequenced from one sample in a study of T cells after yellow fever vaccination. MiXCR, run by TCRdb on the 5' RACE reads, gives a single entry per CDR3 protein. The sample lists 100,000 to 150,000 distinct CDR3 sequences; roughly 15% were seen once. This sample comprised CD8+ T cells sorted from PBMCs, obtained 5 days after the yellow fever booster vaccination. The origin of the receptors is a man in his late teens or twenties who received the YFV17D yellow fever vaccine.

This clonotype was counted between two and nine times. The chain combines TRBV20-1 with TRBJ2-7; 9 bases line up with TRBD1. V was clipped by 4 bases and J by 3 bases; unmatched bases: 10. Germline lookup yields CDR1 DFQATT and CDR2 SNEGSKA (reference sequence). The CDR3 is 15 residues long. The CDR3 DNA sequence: TGCAGTGCTAAACCAGTGGACAGGGGTGGCTACGAGCAGTACTTC. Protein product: CSAKPVDRGGYEQYF.

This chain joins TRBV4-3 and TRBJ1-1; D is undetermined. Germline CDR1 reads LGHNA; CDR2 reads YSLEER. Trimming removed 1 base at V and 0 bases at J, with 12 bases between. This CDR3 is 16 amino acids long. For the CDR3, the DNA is TGCGCCAGCAGCCAAGCGTGGGGAGCAATGAACACTGAAGCTTTCTTT. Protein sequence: CASSQAWGAMNTEAFF.

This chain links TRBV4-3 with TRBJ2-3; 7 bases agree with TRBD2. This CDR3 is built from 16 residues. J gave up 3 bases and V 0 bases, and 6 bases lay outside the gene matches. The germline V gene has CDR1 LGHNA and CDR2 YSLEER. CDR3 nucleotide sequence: TGCGCCAGCAGCCAAGATCGGCTAGCGGTAACAGATACGCAGTATTTT. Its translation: CASSQDRLAVTDTQYF.

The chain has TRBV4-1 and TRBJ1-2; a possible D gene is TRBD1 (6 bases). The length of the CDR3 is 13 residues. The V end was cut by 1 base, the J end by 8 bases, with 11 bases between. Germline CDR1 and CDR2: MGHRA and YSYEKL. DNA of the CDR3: TGCGCCAGCAGCCAAGGGACAGCCGGGGGCTACACCTTC. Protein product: CASSQGTAGGYTF.

The CDR3 DNA reads as TGTGCCACCAGGGCGGGACAGACGAATGAAAAACTGTTTTTT. As protein: CATRAGQTNEKLFF. This chain links TRBV24-1 with TRBJ1-4, with TRBD1 matching over 7 bases. CDR1 and CDR2 from the germline V gene are KGHDR and SFDVKD. V trimming: 7 bases; J trimming: 5 bases; junction bases outside the gene matches: 6. This CDR3 contains 14 residues.

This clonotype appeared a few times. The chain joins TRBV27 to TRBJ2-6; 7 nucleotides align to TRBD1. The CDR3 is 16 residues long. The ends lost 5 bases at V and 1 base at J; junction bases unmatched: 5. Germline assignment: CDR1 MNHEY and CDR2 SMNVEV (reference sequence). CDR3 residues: CASSGTVPSGANVLTF. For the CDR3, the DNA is TGTGCCAGCAGTGGGACAGTTCCTTCTGGGGCCAACGTCCTGACTTTC.

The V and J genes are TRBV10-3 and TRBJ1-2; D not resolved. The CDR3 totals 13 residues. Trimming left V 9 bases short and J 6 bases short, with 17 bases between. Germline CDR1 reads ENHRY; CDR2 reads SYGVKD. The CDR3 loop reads CAMLRSPRDGYTF. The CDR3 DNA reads TGTGCCATGCTTAGGAGCCCCCGGGATGGCTACACCTTC.

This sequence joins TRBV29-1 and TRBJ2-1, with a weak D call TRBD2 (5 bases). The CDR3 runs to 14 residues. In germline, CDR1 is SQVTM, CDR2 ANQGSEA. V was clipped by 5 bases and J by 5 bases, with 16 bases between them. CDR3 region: CSVSVGWGDNEQFF. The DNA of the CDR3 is TGCAGCGTTTCCGTGGGCTGGGGAGACAATGAGCAGTTCTTC.

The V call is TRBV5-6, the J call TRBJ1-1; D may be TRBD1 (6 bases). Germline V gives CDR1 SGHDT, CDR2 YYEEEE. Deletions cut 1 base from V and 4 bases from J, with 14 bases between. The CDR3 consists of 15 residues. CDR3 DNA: TGTGCCAGCAGCTTGCGTGGGGCAGGGGTCACTGAAGCTTTCTTT. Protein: CASSLRGAGVTEAFF.